The rows below give T cell receptor beta chains drawn from one sample of a study of shared clonotypes between healthy human individuals. This table comes from immunoSEQ multiplex PCR, and its TCRdb copy is limited to in-frame clones, with some not included. Of just over 2,000,000 clones listed, over 85% are singletons. Sequenced: naive CD8+ T cells sorted from blood. The receptors here all came from a man between 18 and 35 years old in good health. Both conserved end residues are trimmed from each CDR3.

J	V	CDR3
TRBJ1-6	TRBV27	ASTIQGANSPLH
TRBJ1-4	TRBV7-2	ASSDYGTGQIVSPF
TRBJ2-2	TRBV4-1	ASSQEGMLAGELF
TRBJ1-6	TRBV5-6	ASSFQGNSPLH
TRBJ1-1	TRBV7-9	ASSLRQGANTEAF
TRBJ2-1	TRBV20-1	SARVGGEQF
TRBJ2-1	TRBV5-1	ASSWVASGDNEQF
TRBJ1-1	TRBV5-6	ASSLGNSAEAF
TRBJ2-7	TRBV4-1	ASSPSRGATGEQY
TRBJ2-1	TRBV5-6	ASSLQQGVPYNEQF
TRBJ2-1	TRBV27	ASSLGGSNEQF
TRBJ2-7	TRBV18	ASSPQQGPDHYEQY
TRBJ1-1	TRBV11-2	ASSRSGSPEAF
TRBJ2-1	TRBV5-4	ASSLGTGNNEQF
TRBJ2-7	TRBV7-9	ASSPGAESSYEQY
TRBJ2-3	TRBV13	ASYQRGGQSTDTQY
TRBJ2-4	TRBV19	ASSITAEGSIQY
TRBJ1-1	TRBV10-3	AIRIETNTEAF
TRBJ1-1	TRBV11-3	ARKWGPLMNTEAF
TRBJ1-2	TRBV4-3	ASSLTGTGIDYGYT
TRBJ2-3	TRBV4-1	ASSQMASGYTDTQY
TRBJ1-1	TRBV30	AHGWGNTEAF
TRBJ1-4	TRBV2	ASAGGATNEKLF